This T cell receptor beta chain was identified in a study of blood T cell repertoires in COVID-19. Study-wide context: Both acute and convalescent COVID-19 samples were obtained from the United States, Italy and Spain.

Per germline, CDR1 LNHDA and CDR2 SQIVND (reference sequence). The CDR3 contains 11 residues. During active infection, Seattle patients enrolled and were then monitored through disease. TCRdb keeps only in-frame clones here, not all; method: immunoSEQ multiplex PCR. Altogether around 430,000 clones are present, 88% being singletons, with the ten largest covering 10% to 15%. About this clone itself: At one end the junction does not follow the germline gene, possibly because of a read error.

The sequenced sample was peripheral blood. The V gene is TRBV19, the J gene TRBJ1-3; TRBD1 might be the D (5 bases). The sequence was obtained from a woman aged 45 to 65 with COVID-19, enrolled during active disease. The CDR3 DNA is TGTGCCAGTACGAGATCCGGGACTAAGCATTTT. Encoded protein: CASTRSGTKHF. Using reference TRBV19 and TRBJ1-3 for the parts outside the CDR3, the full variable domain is DGGITQSPKYLFRKEGQNVTLSCEQNLNHDAMYWYRQDPGQGLRLIYYSQIVNDFQKGDIAEGYSVSREKKESFPLTVTSAQKNPTAFYLCASTRSGTKHFGEGSWLTVV.